Listed below are T cell receptor beta chains from one sample, sequenced in a study of T cell responses to AZD1222 COVID-19 vaccine. This table comes from immunoSEQ multiplex PCR, and its TCRdb copy is limited to in-frame clones, with some not included. The sample contains some 190,000 clones, over 90% of which appear only once. The sample consisted of peripheral blood, taken 28 days after the second AZD1222 dose. Every receptor here comes from an adult who received the AZD1222 COVID-19 vaccine. Each CDR3 is given with its conserved first and last residue. Clone size, where shown, is once, few, many, or a class for clones that have expanded.

V: TRBV30; size: once; CDR3: CAWARGDRLTNEKLFF
V: TRBV14; size: NA; CDR3: CASRTSGGNYEQYF
V: TRBV29-1; size: NA; CDR3: CSVTGIGNEKLFF
V: TRBV10-3; size: NA; CDR3: CAISKGPLNYGYTF
V: TRBV30; size: NA; CDR3: CAWSPDREQYF
V: TRBV7-2; size: NA; CDR3: CASSFAGAAQPQHF
V: TRBV3-1/TRBV3-2; size: NA; CDR3: CASSQELDSGYNEQFF
V: TRBV15; size: NA; CDR3: CATSIGLAGLVTQYF
V: TRBV2; size: few; CDR3: CASSKPGQGVGNEQFF
V: TRBV6-5; size: NA; CDR3: CASSRTSGGGDTQYF
V: TRBV7-2; size: NA; CDR3: CASSYSGGEYGYTF
V: TRBV7-3; size: NA; CDR3: CASSSQGDGYTF
V: TRBV2; size: NA; CDR3: CASMVTDEQYF
V: TRBV28; size: NA; CDR3: CASSQTAVLTYEQYF
V: TRBV3-1/TRBV3-2; size: once; CDR3: CASSHASGSYEQYF
V: TRBV6-6; size: NA; CDR3: CASSSTGGDQPQHF
V: TRBV9; size: NA; CDR3: CASSVRGLLETQYF
V: TRBV5-4; size: NA; CDR3: CASSTGGGYGYTF
V: TRBV3-1/TRBV3-2; size: NA; CDR3: CASSQNRAATYEQYF
V: TRBV4-1; size: NA; CDR3: CASSHPHEVNSPLHF
V: TRBV2; size: NA; CDR3: CASSGNNQPQHF
V: TRBV6-4; size: NA; CDR3: CASSDSAGVQPQHF
V: TRBV12-2; size: NA; CDR3: CASRLVAASPDTQYF
V: TRBV7-3; size: once; CDR3: CASSVSWTDTQYF
V: TRBV7-3; size: NA; CDR3: CASSLAGGHEQYF
V: TRBV5-1; size: NA; CDR3: CASSSGGGQGIIEAFF
V: TRBV7-3; size: NA; CDR3: CASSLIGGSGGNEQFF
V: TRBV18; size: NA; CDR3: CASSPSTENTEAFF
V: TRBV10-3; size: NA; CDR3: CAIRGGSYEQYF
V: TRBV7-3; size: NA; CDR3: CASSPYGGVATEAFF
V: TRBV19; size: NA; CDR3: CASSIGSGLNQPQHF
V: TRBV3-1/TRBV3-2; size: NA; CDR3: CASSHRRTGGGGELFF
V: TRBV7-9; size: NA; CDR3: CASSLQADSTDTQYF
V: TRBV6-5; size: NA; CDR3: CASSPSGAGQETQYF
V: TRBV6-2/TRBV6-3; size: NA; CDR3: CASSYSQDREGRETQYF
V: TRBV12-3/TRBV12-4; size: NA; CDR3: CATSGTGEYGYTF
V: TRBV5-1; size: NA; CDR3: CASSHGGTANYGYTF
V: TRBV7-2; size: once; CDR3: CASSFFSGRGPSEAYGYTF
V: TRBV3-1/TRBV3-2; size: NA; CDR3: CASSRAPGGNTEAFF
V: TRBV5-6; size: NA; CDR3: CASSSSTRANYGYTF
V: TRBV6-5; size: NA; CDR3: CASSYSIGVWEKLFF
V: TRBV28; size: once; CDR3: CASKKFRVQPQHF
V: TRBV4-2; size: NA; CDR3: CASSQGTSGGANEQFF
V: TRBV28; size: NA; CDR3: CASRSDTYEQYF
V: TRBV7-3; size: NA; CDR3: CASSLAGGPLNEQYF